Following are 23 T cell receptor beta chains from one sample sequenced in a study of blood T cell repertoires in COVID-19. Profiling relied on immunoSEQ multiplex PCR, and the TCRdb table lists in-frame clones only, not all of them. The sample shows some 120,000 clones, around four fifths of them seen only once. Sequenced: peripheral blood. Every receptor here comes from a man older than 75 with acute or convalescent COVID-19.

The chain joins TRBV7-2 to TRBJ2-3; no firm D call. From germline, CDR1 is SGHTA and CDR2 FQGNSA. Trimming pared 6 bases from V and 3 bases from J, leaving 7 bases between. The CDR3 consists of 12 residues. The CDR3 sequence: CASRQQTDTQYF. CDR3 sequence (DNA): TGTGCCAGCAGACAACAGACAGATACGCAGTATTTT.

The rearrangement links TRBV6-6 to TRBJ1-4; TRBD1 agrees at 8 bases. The germline CDR1 and CDR2 sequences are MNHNY and SVGAGI (reference sequence). The V gene end was trimmed by 4 bases and the J gene end by 4 bases; junction bases not matched to a gene: 2. CDR3 length equals 14 residues. CDR3 in amino acids: CASSWDRNNEKLFF. CDR3 coding DNA: TGTGCCAGCAGTTGGGACAGGAATAATGAAAAACTGTTTTTT.

Only one count was recorded for this clone. The J gene is TRBJ2-5, the V gene TRBV5-1; TRBD2 agrees at 10 bases. This CDR3 comprises 15 residues. V shed 1 base and J 4 bases; nucleotides not matched to a gene: 4. Germline V gene data show CDR1 as SGHRS and CDR2 as YFSETQ. CDR3 residues: CASSLLAGDGETQYF. The CDR3 DNA sequence: TGCGCCAGCAGCTTGCTAGCGGGGGATGGAGAGACCCAGTACTTC.

This clone was counted ten times or more. The V gene is TRBV7-9, the J gene TRBJ2-2; D call uncertain. In germline, CDR1 is SEHNR, CDR2 FQNEAQ (reference sequence). The CDR3 length is 11 residues. The V end was cut by 5 bases, the J end by 5 bases, with 3 bases between. CDR3 bases: TGTGCCAGCAGCGTAACCGGGGAGCTGTTTTTT. This gives the protein CASSVTGELFF.

On this clone: Relative to the germline gene, one junction end is altered; a read error may explain this. Other DNA sequences within the sample encode an identical CDR3. The chain joins TRBV29-1 to TRBJ2-7; 11 bases fit TRBD2. The CDR3 is 14 residues long. CDR1 and CDR2 (germline): SQVTM, ANQGSEA. The CDR3 region has the DNA TGCAGCGTCGAAGGACTAGCGGGTAAATACGAGCAGTACTTC. Its protein is CSVEGLAGKYEQYF.

This clone was found once. The V gene is TRBV18, the J gene TRBJ1-3; no reliable D call. Between the trimmed V and J ends, which lost 3 bases and 6 bases, there was a span of 9 bases. The CDR3 length is 13 residues. CDR1 and CDR2 from the germline V gene are KGHSH and LQKENI. Here the CDR3 reads CASSPARENTIYF. The CDR3 DNA sequence: TGTGCCAGCTCACCGGCTCGTGAAAACACCATATATTTT.

The chain is built from TRBV4-1 and TRBJ1-1; 8 bases fit TRBD1. The CDR3 runs to 14 residues. CDR1 and CDR2 from the germline V gene are MGHRA and YSYEKL. J lost 5 bases, V lost 4 bases, and 6 bases had no gene match. This chain's CDR3 is CASSRGQGGTEAFF. Written as DNA, the CDR3 is TGCGCCAGCAGCCGAGGACAGGGAGGAACTGAAGCTTTCTTT.

This clone was seen repeatedly, ten times or more. The rearrangement links TRBV20-1 to TRBJ2-3; TRBD1 matches 9 bases. Germline values: CDR1 DFQATT, CDR2 SNEGSKA (reference sequence). The CDR3 has 14 amino acids. After removal of 3 bases from V and 6 bases from J, the junction contained 7 bases not matched to a gene. The CDR3: CSASNRGLRDTQYF. For the CDR3, the DNA is TGCAGTGCTAGTAACAGGGGGCTTCGGGATACGCAGTATTTT.

The chain has TRBV2 and TRBJ2-2; TRBD2 aligns across 9 bases. The germline gives CDR1 SNHLY, CDR2 FYNNEI. This CDR3 is 15 amino acids long. V dropped 1 base and J dropped 4; count of bases not matched to a gene: 1. The CDR3 protein is CASSEGLAATGELFF. The CDR3 nucleotides read TGTGCCAGCAGTGAAGGACTAGCGGCCACCGGGGAGCTGTTTTTT.

The CDR3 sequence is CASSIVAGTGETQYF. As DNA, the CDR3 is TGTGCCAGCAGCATCGTCGCAGGGACAGGAGAGACCCAGTACTTC. This chain joins TRBV7-9 and TRBJ2-5, with 8 bases identical to TRBD1. Germline CDR1 and CDR2: SEHNR and FQNEAQ (reference sequence). This CDR3 is built from 15 residues. V dropped 5 bases and J dropped 4; count of bases not matched to a gene: 9. The complete variable domain, with remaining parts taken from reference TRBV7-9 and TRBJ2-5, reads DTGVSQNPRHKITKRGQNVTFRCDPISEHNRLYWYRQTLGQGPEFLTYFQNEAQLEKSRLLSDRFSAERPKGSFSTLEIQRTEQGDSAMYLCASSIVAGTGETQYFGPGTRLLVL.

This clone was seen only once. This chain links TRBV3-1 (or the pseudogene TRBV3-2) with TRBJ1-2, with 7 bases that match TRBD1. Germline lookup yields CDR1 LGHDT and CDR2 YNNKEL (reference sequence). The CDR3 covers 13 residues. V gave up 6 bases and J gave up 5 bases; unmatched junction bases: 6. The chain's CDR3 is CASSSGQAYGYTF. DNA for the CDR3: TGTGCCAGCAGTTCCGGACAGGCTTATGGCTACACCTTC.

The table lists this clone with a few counts. J is TRBJ1-6 and V is TRBV5-1; 7 bases match TRBD1. The trim removed 0 bases at V and 7 bases at J, leaving 4 bases unmatched. The CDR3 length is 15 residues. CDR1 is SGHRS, CDR2 YFSETQ, per germline. The DNA of the CDR3 is TGCGCCAGCAGCTTGGAAGGGGGCTGGAATTCACCCCTCCACTTT. This translates into CASSLEGGWNSPLHF.

The CDR3 here is CTSSQHGQKSQYF. In DNA, the CDR3 is TGCACCAGCAGCCAGCACGGACAGAAGTCCCAGTACTTC. The gene calls are TRBV1 and TRBJ2-5; no check of the table's D call, TRBD1, against the DNA was made. TRBV1 is marked as a pseudogene. The CDR3 covers 13 residues.

The chain recombines TRBV9 with TRBJ2-3; 16 bases match TRBD2. V lost 4 bases to trimming and J lost 4 bases; unmatched junction nucleotides: 6. CDR3 length equals 17 residues. Germline V gives CDR1 SGDLS, CDR2 YYNGEE. The CDR3, as DNA: TGTGCCAGCAGCCCCCTAGGGACTAGCGGGGGGGCAGATACGCAGTATTTT. The encoded protein is CASSPLGTSGGADTQYF.

This clone was seen a few times. The rearrangement uses TRBV6-2 or TRBV6-3 and TRBJ2-7; 10 nucleotides line up with TRBD2. The germline gives CDR1 MNHEY, CDR2 SVGEGT. The CDR3 has 16 residues. V was clipped by 6 bases and J by 7 bases; unmatched bases: 15. CDR3 residues: CASSPIGGAGGREQYF. The CDR3 nucleotides are TGTGCCAGCAGCCCCATCGGAGGAGCGGGGGGGCGGGAGCAGTACTTC.

The chain recombines TRBV10-3 with TRBJ2-7; 10 nucleotides line up with TRBD1. CDR1 and CDR2 from the germline V gene are ENHRY and SYGVKD. The CDR3 is 15 residues long. Losses at the gene ends were 6 bases for V and 2 bases for J; bases not matched to a gene: 7. The CDR3 sequence: CAIRGTGTGAYEQYF. CDR3 nucleotides: TGTGCCATCAGGGGAACCGGGACAGGGGCCTACGAGCAGTACTTC.

The genes are TRBV28 and TRBJ2-7, with D maybe TRBD1 (6 bases). The CDR3 extends over 13 amino acids. Germline-derived CDR1 and CDR2 are MDHEN and SYDVKM. V lost 6 bases and J 3 bases, leaving 12 bases between the germline ends. The CDR3 protein is CASRPTGLYEQYF. The CDR3 DNA reads TGTGCCAGCAGACCAACAGGGCTCTACGAGCAGTACTTC.

This clone has a handful of counts. The J gene is TRBJ1-6, the V gene TRBV2; no clear D gene. The CDR3 spans 13 residues. The V and J ends lost 4 bases and 10 bases respectively, with 11 bases between them. Germline assignment: CDR1 SNHLY and CDR2 FYNNEI. The CDR3 reads CASSASRGSPLHF. CDR3 DNA: TGTGCCAGCAGTGCGAGTCGGGGATCACCCCTCCACTTT.

This sequence joins TRBV6-6 and TRBJ2-2; TRBD1 matches 9 bases. The CDR3 is 15 amino acids. CDR1 is MNHNY and CDR2 is SVGAGI in the germline V gene (reference sequence). The J segment lost 5 bases and the V segment lost 4 bases, leaving 5 bases of the junction unmatched. This CDR3 is CASSLDRGGTGELFF. The CDR3 DNA reads TGTGCCAGCAGTTTGGACAGGGGAGGGACCGGGGAGCTGTTTTTT.

This clone was detected only once. The chain uses TRBV5-1 and TRBJ2-5; D is unclear. This CDR3 has 16 residues. The V and J ends lost 1 base and 4 bases respectively, with 17 bases between them. Per the germline V gene, CDR1 is SGHRS and CDR2 is YFSETQ. CDR3 in amino acids: CASSLMEYAPRETQYF. The CDR3 DNA reads TGCGCCAGCAGCTTGATGGAATACGCCCCTAGAGAGACCCAGTACTTC.

The chain recombines TRBV6-6 with TRBJ2-7; the match to TRBD1 covers 8 bases. V trimming: 6 bases; J trimming: 3 bases; junction bases outside the gene matches: 10. The germline CDR1 and CDR2 sequences are MNHNY and SVGAGI (reference sequence). There are 15 residues in the CDR3. This CDR3 reads CASSSDRGVSYEQYF. Written as DNA, the CDR3 is TGTGCCAGCAGCAGTGACAGGGGAGTAAGCTACGAGCAGTACTTC.

The V call is TRBV30, the J call TRBJ1-6; the D gene is possibly TRBD1 (5 bases). Germline V lookup: CDR1 GTSNPN, CDR2 SVGIG (reference sequence). Trimming took off 5 bases at V and 0 bases at J, with 5 bases between the two ends. The CDR3 runs 13 residues. CDR3 bases: TGTGCCTGGGACAGCTCCTATAATTCACCCCTCCACTTT. Its translation: CAWDSSYNSPLHF.

In this sample, this clone turned up a few times. V gene TRBV7-7 combines with J gene TRBJ2-2; 8 bases align to TRBD1. Germline V gene sequence: CDR1 SSHAT, CDR2 FNYEAQ (reference sequence). This CDR3 region has 14 residues. Trimming took 4 bases from V and 5 from J; bases not matched to a gene: 3. For the CDR3, the DNA is TGTGCCAGCAGCTCTCGACAGGGGACCGGGGAGCTGTTTTTT. This sequence encodes CASSSRQGTGELFF. Full variable domain (remainder filled in from reference TRBV7-7 and TRBJ2-2): GAGVSQSPRYKVTKRGQDVTLRCDPISSHATLYWYQQALGQGPEFLTYFNYEAQPDKSGLPSDRFSAERPEGSISTLTIQRTEQRDSAMYRCASSSRQGTGELFFGEGSRLTVL.